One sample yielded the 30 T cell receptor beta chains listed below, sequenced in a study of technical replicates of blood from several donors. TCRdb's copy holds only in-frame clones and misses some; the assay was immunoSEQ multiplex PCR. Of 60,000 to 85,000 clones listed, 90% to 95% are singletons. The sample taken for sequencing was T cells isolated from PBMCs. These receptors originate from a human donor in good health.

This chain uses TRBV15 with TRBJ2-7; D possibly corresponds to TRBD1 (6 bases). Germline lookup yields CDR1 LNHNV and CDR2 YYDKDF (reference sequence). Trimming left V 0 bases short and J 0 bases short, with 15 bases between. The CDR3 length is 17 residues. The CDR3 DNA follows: TGTGCCACCAGCAGAGATTATGGGACAAGCTTCTCCTACGAGCAGTACTTC. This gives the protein CATSRDYGTSFSYEQYF.

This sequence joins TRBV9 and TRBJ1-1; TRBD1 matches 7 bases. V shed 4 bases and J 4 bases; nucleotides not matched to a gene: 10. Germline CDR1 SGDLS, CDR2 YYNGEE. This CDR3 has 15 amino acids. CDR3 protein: CASSLTRAGGTEAFF. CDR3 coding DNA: TGTGCCAGCAGCCTAACCCGTGCAGGGGGCACTGAAGCTTTCTTT.

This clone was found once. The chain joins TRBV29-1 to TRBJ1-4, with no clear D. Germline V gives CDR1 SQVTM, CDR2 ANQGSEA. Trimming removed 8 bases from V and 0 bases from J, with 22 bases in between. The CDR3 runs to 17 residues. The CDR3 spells CSPVVGRTRPTNEKLFF. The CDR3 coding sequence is TGCAGCCCCGTAGTGGGCAGGACTCGCCCAACTAATGAAAAACTGTTTTTT.

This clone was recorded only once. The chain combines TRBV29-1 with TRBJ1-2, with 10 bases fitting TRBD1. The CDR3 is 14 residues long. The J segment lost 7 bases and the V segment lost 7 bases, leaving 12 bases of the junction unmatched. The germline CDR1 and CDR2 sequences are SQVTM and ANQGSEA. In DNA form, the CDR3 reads TGCAGCGCCGGAGAAGGACAGGGGGTGATTGGCTACACCTTC. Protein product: CSAGEGQGVIGYTF.

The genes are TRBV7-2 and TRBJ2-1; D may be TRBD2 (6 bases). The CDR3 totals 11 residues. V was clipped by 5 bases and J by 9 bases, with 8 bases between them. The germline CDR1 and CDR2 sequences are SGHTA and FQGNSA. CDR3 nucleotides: TGTGCCAGCAGCGACGGGGGTGAGCAGTTCTTC. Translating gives CASSDGGEQFF.

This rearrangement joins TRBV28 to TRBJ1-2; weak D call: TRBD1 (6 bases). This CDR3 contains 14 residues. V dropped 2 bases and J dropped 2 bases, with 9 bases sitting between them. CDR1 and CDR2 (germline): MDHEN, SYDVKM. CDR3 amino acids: CASSLAGENYGYTF. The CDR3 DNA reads TGTGCCAGCAGTTTAGCAGGGGAGAACTATGGCTACACCTTC.

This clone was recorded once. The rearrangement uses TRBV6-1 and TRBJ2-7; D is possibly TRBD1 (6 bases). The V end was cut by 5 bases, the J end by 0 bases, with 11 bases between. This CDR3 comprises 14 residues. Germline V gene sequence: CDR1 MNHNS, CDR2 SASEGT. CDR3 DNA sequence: TGTGCCAGCAGTATGACAGGAAGCTCCTACGAGCAGTACTTC. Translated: CASSMTGSSYEQYF.

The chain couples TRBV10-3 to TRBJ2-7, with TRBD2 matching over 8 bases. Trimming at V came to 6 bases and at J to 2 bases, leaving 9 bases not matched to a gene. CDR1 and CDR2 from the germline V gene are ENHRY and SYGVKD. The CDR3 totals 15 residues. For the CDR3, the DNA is TGTGCCATCAGCCAGAGCACGGGACTAGCCTACGAGCAGTACTTC. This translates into CAISQSTGLAYEQYF.

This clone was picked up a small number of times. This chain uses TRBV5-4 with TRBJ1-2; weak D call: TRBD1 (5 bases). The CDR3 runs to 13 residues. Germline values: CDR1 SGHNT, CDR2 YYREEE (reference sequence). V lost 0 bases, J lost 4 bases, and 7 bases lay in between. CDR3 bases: TGTGCCAGCAGCTTGGGGAGGGGCTATGGCTACACCTTC. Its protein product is CASSLGRGYGYTF.

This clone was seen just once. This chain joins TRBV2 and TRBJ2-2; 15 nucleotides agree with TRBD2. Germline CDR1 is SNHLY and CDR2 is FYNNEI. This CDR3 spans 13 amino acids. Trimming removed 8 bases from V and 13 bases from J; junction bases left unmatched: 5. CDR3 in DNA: TGTGCCAGCGGAGGACTAGCGGGAGGGAGGCTGTTTTTT. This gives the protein CASGGLAGGRLFF.

The CDR3 sequence is CASSLATGRETQYF. For the CDR3, the DNA is TGTGCCAGCAGCTTAGCGACAGGGAGAGAGACCCAGTACTTC. This chain joins TRBV7-2 and TRBJ2-5; 7 positions agree with TRBD1. This CDR3 has 14 amino acids. The J segment lost 4 bases and the V segment lost 0 bases, leaving 2 bases of the junction unmatched. Looked up from germline, CDR1 is SGHTA and CDR2 is FQGNSA.

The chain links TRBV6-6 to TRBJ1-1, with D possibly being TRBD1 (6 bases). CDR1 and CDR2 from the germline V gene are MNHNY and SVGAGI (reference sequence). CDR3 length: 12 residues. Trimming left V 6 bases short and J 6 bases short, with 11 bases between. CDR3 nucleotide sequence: TGTGCCAGCAGGATAAACAGGGCTGAAGCTTTCTTT. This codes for CASRINRAEAFF.

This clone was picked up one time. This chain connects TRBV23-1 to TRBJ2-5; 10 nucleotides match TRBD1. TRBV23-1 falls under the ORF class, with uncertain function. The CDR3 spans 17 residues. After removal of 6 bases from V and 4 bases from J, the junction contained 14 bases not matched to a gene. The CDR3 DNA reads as TGCGCCAGCAGGATCCTTCGACAGGGGGCACAGGGAGAGACCCAGTACTTC. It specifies CASRILRQGAQGETQYF.

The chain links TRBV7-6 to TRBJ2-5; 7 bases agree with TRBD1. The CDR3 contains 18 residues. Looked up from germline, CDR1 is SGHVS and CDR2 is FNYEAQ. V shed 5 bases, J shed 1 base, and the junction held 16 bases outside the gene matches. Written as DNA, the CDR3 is TGTGCCAGCAGCCCCCTGGGGCCGAGGGACAGTTTCCAAGAGACCCAGTACTTC. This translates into CASSPLGPRDSFQETQYF.

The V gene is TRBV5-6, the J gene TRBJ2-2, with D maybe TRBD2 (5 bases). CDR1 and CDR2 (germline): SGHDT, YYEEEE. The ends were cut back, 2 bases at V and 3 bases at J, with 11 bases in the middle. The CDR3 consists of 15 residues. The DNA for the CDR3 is TGTGCCAGCAGCTTAAGCGGCGCTTACACCGGGGAGCTGTTTTTT. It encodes CASSLSGAYTGELFF.

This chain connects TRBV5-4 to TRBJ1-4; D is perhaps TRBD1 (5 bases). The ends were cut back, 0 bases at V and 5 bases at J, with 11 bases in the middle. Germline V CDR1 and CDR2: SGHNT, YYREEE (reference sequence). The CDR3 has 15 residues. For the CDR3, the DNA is TGTGCCAGCAGCTTGGGGGGGGTCGGCAATGAAAAACTGTTTTTT. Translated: CASSLGGVGNEKLFF.

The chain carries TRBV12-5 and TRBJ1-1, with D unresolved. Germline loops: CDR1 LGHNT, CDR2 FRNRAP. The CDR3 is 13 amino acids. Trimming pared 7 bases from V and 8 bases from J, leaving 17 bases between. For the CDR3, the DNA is TGTGCTAGTGCCCCCGCCAACGAGGCAGAAGCTTTCTTT. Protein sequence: CASAPANEAEAFF.

CDR3 amino acids: CASSLPAGVRTEAFF. CDR3 DNA: TGTGCCAGCAGTTTACCGGCAGGGGTTCGCACTGAAGCTTTCTTT. This chain uses TRBV28 with TRBJ1-1; D possibly corresponds to TRBD1 (6 bases). The V end lost 2 bases, the J end lost 4 bases, and 14 bases lay between the germline ends. CDR1 is MDHEN, CDR2 SYDVKM, per germline. The CDR3 length is 15 residues.

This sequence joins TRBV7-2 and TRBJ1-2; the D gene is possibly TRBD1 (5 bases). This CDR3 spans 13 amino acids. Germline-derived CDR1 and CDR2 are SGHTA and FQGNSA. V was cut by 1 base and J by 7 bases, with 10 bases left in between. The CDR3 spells CASSLGRVAGYTF. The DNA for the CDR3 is TGTGCCAGCAGCTTAGGCAGGGTGGCTGGCTACACCTTC. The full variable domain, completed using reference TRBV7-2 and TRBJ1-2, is GAGVSQSPSNKVTEKGKDVELRCDPISGHTALYWYRQSLGQGLEFLIYFQGNSAPDKSGLPSDRFSAERTGGSVSTLTIQRTQQEDSAVYLCASSLGRVAGYTFGSGTRLTVV.

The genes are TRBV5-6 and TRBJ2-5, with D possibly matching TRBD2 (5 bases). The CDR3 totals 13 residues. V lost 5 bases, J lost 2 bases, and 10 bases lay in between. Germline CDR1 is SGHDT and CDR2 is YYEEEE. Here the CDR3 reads CASRERAQETQYF. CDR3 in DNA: TGTGCCAGCAGAGAGAGGGCTCAAGAGACCCAGTACTTC.

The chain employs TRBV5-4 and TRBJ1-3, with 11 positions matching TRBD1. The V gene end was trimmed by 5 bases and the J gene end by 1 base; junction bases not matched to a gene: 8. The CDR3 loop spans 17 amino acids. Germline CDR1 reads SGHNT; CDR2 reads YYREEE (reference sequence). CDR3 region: CASSQDRGQSSGNTIYF. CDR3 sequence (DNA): TGTGCCAGCAGTCAGGACAGGGGGCAGAGTTCTGGAAACACCATATATTTT.

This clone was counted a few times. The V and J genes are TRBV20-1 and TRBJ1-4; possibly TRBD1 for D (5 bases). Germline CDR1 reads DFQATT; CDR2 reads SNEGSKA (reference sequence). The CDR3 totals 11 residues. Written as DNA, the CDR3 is TGCCAGACAGTTTGGAATGAAAAACTGTTTTTT. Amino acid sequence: CQTVWNEKLFF.

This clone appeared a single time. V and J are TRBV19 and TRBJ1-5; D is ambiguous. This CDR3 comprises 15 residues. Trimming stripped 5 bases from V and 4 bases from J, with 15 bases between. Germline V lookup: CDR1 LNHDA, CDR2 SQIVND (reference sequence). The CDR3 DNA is TGTGCCAGTAGTCCACTAGAAACTACGAATCAGCCCCAGCATTTT. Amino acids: CASSPLETTNQPQHF.

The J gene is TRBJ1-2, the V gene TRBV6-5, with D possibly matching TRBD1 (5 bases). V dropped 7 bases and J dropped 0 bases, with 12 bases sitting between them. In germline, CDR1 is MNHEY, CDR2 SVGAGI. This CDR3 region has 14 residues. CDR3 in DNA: TGTGCCAGCACCAGGACACTCTCTAACTATGGCTACACCTTC. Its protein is CASTRTLSNYGYTF.

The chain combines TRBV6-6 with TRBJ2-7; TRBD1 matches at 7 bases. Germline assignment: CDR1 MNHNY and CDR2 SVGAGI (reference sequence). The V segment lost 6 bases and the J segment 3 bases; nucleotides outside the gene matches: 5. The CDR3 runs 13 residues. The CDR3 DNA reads TGTGCCAGCAGAATACAGGGGTACTACGAGCAGTACTTC. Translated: CASRIQGYYEQYF.

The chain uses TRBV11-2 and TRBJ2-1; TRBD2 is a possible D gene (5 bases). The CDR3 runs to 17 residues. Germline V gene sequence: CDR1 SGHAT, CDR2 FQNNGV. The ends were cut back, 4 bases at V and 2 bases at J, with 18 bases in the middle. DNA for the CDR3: TGTGCCAGCAGCTCCGCAGGAACTAGTAGACCCTACAATGAGCAGTTCTTC. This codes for CASSSAGTSRPYNEQFF.

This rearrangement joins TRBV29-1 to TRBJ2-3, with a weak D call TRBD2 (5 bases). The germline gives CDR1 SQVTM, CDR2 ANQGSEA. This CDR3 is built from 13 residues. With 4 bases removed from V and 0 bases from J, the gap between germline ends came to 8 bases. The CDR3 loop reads CSVAGSSTDTQYF. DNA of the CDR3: TGCAGCGTTGCGGGGTCTAGCACAGATACGCAGTATTTT.

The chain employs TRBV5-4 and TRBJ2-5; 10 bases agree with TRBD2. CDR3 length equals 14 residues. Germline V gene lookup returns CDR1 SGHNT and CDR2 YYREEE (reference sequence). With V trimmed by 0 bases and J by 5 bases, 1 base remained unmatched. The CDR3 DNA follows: TGTGCCAGCAGCTTGGCTAGCGGGAGCGAGACCCAGTACTTC. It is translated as CASSLASGSETQYF.

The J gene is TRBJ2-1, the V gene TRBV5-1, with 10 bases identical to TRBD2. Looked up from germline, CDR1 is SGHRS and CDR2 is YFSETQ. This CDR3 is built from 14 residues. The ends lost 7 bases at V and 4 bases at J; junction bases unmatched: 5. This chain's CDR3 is CASRLAGVYNEQFF. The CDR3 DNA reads TGCGCCAGCCGTCTAGCGGGGGTTTACAATGAGCAGTTCTTC.

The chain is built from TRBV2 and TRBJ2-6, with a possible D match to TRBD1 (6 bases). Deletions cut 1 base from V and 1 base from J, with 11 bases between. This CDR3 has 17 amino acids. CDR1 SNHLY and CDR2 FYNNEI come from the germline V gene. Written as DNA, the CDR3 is TGTGCCAGCAGTGAAGGGGTGGGGGCATCTGGGGCCAACGTCCTGACTTTC. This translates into CASSEGVGASGANVLTF.